This T cell receptor (beta chain) was captured by sequencing in a study of response to subunit inactivated influenza vaccine. Germline-derived CDR1 and CDR2 are SGHVS and FQNEAQ. The CDR3 has 12 residues. Deletions cut 4 bases from V and 10 bases from J, with 11 bases between. This clonotype was picked up a small number of times. What it binds is unknown. MiXCR was run by TCRdb on the RT-PCR reads, yielding one entry per CDR3 protein. The table lists roughly 670,000 distinct CDR3 sequences, less than 15% of them singletons. Study findings and constraints: Few new T cells, the authors suggested, are recruited by each seasonal influenza vaccination.

This sequence joins TRBV7-8 and TRBJ2-1, with D perhaps matching TRBD2 (5 bases). Sequenced here: PBMCs from blood, sampled 14 to 15 days before vaccination. This receptor was taken from a man in his forties or fifties who received an inactivated influenza vaccine. CDR3 sequence (DNA): TGTGCCAGCAGCTATAGCGTCACCGAGCAGTTCTTC. Translated, it gives CASSYSVTEQFF. Drawing the rest from reference TRBV7-8 and TRBJ2-1, the complete variable domain is GAGVSQSPRYKVAKRGQDVALRCDPISGHVSLFWYQQALGQGPEFLTYFQNEAQLDKSGLPSDRFFAERPEGSVSTLKIQRTQQEDSAVYLCASSYSVTEQFFGPGTRLTVL.